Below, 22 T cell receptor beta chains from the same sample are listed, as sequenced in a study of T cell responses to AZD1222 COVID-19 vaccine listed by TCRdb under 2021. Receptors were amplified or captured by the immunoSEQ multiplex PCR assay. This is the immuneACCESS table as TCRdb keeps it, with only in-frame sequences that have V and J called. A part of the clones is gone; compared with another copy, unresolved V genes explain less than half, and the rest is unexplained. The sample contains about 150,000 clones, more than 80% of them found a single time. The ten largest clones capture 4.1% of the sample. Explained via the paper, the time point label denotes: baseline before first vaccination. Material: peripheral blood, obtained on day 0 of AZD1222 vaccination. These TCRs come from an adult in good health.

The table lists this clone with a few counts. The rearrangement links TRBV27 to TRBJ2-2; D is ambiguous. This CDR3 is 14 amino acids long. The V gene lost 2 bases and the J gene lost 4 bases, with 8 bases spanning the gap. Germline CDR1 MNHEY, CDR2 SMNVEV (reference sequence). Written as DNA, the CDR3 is TGTGCCAGCAGTTTACCTTACAGCACCGGGGAGCTGTTTTTT. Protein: CASSLPYSTGELFF.

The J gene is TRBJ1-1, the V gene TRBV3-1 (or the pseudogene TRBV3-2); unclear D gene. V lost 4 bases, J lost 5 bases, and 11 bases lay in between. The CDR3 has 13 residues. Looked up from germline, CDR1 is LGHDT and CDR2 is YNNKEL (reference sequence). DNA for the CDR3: TGTGCCAGCAGCCTGTGGAGCGGAACTGAAGCTTTCTTT. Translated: CASSLWSGTEAFF.

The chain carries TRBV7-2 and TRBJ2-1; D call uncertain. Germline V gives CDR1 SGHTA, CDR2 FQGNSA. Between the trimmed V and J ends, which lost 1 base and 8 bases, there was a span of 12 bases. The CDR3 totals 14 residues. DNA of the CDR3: TGTGCCAGCAGCTTAGTTGTTCCCTTCGATGAGCAGTTCTTC. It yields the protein CASSLVVPFDEQFF. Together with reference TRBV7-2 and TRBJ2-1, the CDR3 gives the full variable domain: GAGVSQSPSNKVTEKGKDVELRCDPISGHTALYWYRQSLGQGLEFLIYFQGNSAPDKSGLPSDRFSAERTGGSVSTLTIQRTQQEDSAVYLCASSLVVPFDEQFFGPGTRLTVL.

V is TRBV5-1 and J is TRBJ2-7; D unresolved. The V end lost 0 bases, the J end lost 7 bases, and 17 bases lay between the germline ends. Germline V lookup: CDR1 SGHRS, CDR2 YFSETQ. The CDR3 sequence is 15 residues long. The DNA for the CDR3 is TGCGCCAGCAGCTTGGCTACGAAGGAGATGGGGGAGCAGTACTTC. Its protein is CASSLATKEMGEQYF. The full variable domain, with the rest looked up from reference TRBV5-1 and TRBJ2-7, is KAGVTQTPRYLIKTRGQQVTLSCSPISGHRSVSWYQQTPGQGLQFLFEYFSETQRNKGNFPGRFSGRQFSNSRSEMNVSTLELGDSALYLCASSLATKEMGEQYFGPGTRLTVT.

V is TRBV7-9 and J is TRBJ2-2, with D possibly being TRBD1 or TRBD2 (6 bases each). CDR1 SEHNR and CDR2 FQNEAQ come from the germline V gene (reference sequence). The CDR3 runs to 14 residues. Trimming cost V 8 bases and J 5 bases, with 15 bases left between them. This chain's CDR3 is CASVEGEWTGELFF. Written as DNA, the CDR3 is TGTGCCAGCGTGGAGGGGGAGTGGACCGGGGAGCTGTTTTTT.

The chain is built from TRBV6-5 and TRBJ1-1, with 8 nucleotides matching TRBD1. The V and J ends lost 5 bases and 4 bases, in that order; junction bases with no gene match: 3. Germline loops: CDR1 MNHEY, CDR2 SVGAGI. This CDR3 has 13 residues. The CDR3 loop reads CASSPTGGTEAFF. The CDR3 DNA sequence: TGTGCCAGCAGTCCAACAGGGGGCACTGAAGCTTTCTTT.

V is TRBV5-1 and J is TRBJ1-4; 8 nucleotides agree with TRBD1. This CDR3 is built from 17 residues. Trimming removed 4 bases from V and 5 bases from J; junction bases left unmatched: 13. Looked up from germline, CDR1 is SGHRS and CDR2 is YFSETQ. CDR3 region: CASSPNPGQGGNEKLFF. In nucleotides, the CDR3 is TGCGCCAGCAGCCCGAACCCTGGACAGGGAGGGAATGAAAAACTGTTTTTT.

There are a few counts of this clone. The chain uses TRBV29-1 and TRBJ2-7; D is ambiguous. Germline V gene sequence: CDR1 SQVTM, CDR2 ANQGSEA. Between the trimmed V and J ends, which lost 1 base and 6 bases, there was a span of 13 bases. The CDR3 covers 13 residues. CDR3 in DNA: TGCAGCGTTGAAGTAAGGTCCGGAAGCGAGCAGTACTTC. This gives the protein CSVEVRSGSEQYF.

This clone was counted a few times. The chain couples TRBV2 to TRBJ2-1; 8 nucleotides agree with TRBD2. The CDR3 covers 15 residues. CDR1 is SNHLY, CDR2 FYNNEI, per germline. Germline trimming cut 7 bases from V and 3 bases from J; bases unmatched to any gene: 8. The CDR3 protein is CASTLSGGGYNEQFF. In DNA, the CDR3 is TGTGCCAGCACTTTGAGCGGGGGCGGCTACAATGAGCAGTTCTTC.

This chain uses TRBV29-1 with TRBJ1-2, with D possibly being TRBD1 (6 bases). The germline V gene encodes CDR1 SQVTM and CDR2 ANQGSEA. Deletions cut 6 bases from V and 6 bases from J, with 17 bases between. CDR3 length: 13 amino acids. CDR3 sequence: CSVLDSVVDGYTF. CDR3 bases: TGCAGCGTCCTGGACAGCGTTGTAGATGGCTACACCTTC.

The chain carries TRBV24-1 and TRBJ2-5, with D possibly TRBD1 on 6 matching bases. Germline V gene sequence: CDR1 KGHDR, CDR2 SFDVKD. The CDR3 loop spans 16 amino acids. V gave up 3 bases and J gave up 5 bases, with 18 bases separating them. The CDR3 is CATSDPPGQGKETQYF. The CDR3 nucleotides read TGTGCCACCAGTGATCCCCCCGGGCAGGGGAAGGAGACCCAGTACTTC.

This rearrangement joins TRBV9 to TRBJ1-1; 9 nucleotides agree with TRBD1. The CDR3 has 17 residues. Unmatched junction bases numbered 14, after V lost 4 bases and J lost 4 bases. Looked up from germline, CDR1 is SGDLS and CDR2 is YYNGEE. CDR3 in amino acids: CASSSSIGTGKTTEAFF. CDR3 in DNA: TGTGCCAGCAGCAGTAGTATAGGGACAGGGAAAACCACTGAAGCTTTCTTT. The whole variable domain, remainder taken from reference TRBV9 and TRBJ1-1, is DSGVTQTPKHLITATGQRVTLRCSPRSGDLSVYWYQQSLDQGLQFLIQYYNGEERAKGNILERFSAQQFPDLHSELNLSSLELGDSALYFCASSSSIGTGKTTEAFFGQGTRLTVV.

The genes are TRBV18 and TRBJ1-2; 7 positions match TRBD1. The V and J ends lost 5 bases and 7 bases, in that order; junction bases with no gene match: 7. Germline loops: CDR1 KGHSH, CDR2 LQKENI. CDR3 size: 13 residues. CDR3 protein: CASSTDRLFGYTF. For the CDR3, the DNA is TGTGCCAGCTCAACGGACAGGCTGTTTGGCTACACCTTC.

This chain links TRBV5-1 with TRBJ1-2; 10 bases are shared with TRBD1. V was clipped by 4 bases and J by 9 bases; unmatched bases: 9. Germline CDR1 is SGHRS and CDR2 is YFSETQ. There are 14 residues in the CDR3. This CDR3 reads CASSRDRGLDRYTF. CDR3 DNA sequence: TGCGCCAGCAGCCGGGACAGGGGATTAGATCGCTACACCTTC.

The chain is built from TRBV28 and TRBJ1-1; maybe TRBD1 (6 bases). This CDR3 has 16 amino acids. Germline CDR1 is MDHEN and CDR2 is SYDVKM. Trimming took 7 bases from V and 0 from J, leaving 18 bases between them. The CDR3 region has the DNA TGTGCCAGCACCTGGGGGGGGGCTGCAATGAACACTGAAGCTTTCTTT. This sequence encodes CASTWGGAAMNTEAFF.

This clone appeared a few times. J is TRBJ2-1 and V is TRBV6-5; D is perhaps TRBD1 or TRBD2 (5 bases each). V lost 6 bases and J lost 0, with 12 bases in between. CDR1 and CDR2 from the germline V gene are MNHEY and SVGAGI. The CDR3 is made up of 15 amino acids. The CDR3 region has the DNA TGTGCCAGCAGAAGGGACCTCACCTCCTACAATGAGCAGTTCTTC. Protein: CASRRDLTSYNEQFF.

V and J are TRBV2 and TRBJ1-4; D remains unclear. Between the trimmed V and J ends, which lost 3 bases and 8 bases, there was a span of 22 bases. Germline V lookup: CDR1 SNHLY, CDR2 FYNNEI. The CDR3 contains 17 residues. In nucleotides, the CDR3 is TGTGCCAGCAGTGACGTACCCGGACGGGAAGGGAAGGAAAAACTGTTTTTT. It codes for CASSDVPGREGKEKLFF.

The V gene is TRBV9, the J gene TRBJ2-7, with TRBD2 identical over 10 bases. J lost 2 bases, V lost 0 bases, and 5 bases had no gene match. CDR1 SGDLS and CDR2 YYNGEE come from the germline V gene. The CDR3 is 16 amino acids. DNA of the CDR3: TGTGCCAGCAGCGTAGGGGTAGCGGGGGGAACCTACGAGCAGTACTTC. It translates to CASSVGVAGGTYEQYF.

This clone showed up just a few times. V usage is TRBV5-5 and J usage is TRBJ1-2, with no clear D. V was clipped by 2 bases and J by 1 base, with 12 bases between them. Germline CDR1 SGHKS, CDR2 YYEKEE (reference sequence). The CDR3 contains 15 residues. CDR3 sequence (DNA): TGTGCCAGCAGCTTTACCCCATACAGTAACTATGGCTACACCTTC. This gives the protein CASSFTPYSNYGYTF.

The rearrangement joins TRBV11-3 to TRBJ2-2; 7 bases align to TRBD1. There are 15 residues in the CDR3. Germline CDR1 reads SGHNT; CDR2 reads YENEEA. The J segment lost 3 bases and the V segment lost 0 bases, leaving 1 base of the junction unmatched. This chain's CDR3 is CASSLDTGDTGELFF. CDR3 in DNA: TGTGCCAGCAGCTTAGATACAGGGGACACCGGGGAGCTGTTTTTT.

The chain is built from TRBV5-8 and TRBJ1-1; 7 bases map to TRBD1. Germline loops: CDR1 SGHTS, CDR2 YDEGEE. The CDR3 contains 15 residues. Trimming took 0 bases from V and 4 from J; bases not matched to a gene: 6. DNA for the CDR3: TGTGCCAGCAGCTTGGGAGGCAGGGGGGCCACTGAAGCTTTCTTT. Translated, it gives CASSLGGRGATEAFF.

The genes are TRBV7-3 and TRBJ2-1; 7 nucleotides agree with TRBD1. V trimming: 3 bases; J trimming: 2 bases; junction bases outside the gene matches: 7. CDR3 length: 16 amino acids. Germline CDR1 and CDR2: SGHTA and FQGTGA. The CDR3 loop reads CASSLGQTKPYNEQFF. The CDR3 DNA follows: TGTGCCAGCAGCTTGGGACAGACAAAACCCTACAATGAGCAGTTCTTC.